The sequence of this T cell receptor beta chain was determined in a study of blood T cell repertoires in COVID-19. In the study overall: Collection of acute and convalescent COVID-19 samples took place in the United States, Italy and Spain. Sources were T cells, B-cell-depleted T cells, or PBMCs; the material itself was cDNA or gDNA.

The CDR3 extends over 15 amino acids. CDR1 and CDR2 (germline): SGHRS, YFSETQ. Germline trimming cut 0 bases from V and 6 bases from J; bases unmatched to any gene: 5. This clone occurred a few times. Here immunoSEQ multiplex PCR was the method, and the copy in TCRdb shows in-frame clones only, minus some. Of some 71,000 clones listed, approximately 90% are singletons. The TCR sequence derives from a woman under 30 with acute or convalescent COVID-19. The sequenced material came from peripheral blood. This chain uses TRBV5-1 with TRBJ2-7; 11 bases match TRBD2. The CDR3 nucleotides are TGCGCCAGCAGCTTGGTTCTAGCGGGGGGATCCGAGCAGTACTTC. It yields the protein CASSLVLAGGSEQYF.